The 3 T cell receptor beta chains below come from one sample, sequenced in a study of blood T cell repertoires in COVID-19. Produced via immunoSEQ multiplex PCR; TCRdb's table is partial and in-frame only. The sample carries about 69,000 clones, around 80% recorded once. Sequencing used peripheral blood. These receptors came from a man in his forties or fifties with COVID-19, enrolled during active disease.

In nucleotides, the CDR3 is TGTGCCAGCAGCCGACCGACAGGGCTCGGAGAGACCCAGTACTTC. Translated, it gives CASSRPTGLGETQYF. The rearrangement uses TRBV3-1 (or the pseudogene TRBV3-2) and TRBJ2-5; 7 nucleotides align to TRBD1. The CDR3 covers 15 residues. The V gene's germline CDR1 is LGHDT and CDR2 YNNKEL (reference sequence). The ends lost 4 bases at V and 4 bases at J; junction bases unmatched: 9.

This chain links TRBV21-1 with TRBJ1-5; TRBD1, the table's D call, lacks a check against the DNA. TRBV21-1 represents a pseudogene. CDR3 length: 13 amino acids. CDR3 sequence: CASSTNSNQPQHF. The CDR3 coding sequence is TGTGCCAGCAGCACAAATAGCAATCAGCCCCAGCATTTT.

V usage is TRBV6-5 and J usage is TRBJ2-7; D unresolved. Trimming cost V 10 bases and J 4 bases, with 14 bases left between them. Germline lookup yields CDR1 MNHEY and CDR2 SVGAGI. The CDR3 is 12 residues long. For the CDR3, the DNA is TGTGCCACCGGTACAGTACTGTACGAGCAGTACTTC. Protein sequence: CATGTVLYEQYF.